These T cell receptor beta chains were read from a single sample in a study of cytomegalovirus exposure and HLA in healthy donors. Sequencing was performed with immunoSEQ multiplex PCR; in TCRdb, only in-frame clones are kept and a portion is missing. The ten top clones account for 1% to 1.5%, within a sample of more than 35,000 clones. The material sequenced was PBMCs. All receptors derive from a young man in good health and CMV-seronegative. Both conserved end residues are part of each CDR3. The D gene is left open where the match is weak.

j_call: TRBJ2-6; v_call: TRBV4-2; d_call: NA; cdr3_aa: CASSQDTGSSGANVLTF; cdr3_nt: TGTGCCAGCAGCCAAGATACAGGTAGCTCTGGGGCCAACGTCCTGACTTTC
j_call: TRBJ2-7; v_call: TRBV13; d_call: TRBD2; cdr3_aa: CASSISSGRYEQYF; cdr3_nt: TGTGCCAGCAGCATCTCTAGCGGCCGCTACGAGCAGTACTTC
j_call: TRBJ2-3; v_call: TRBV19; d_call: TRBD2; cdr3_aa: CAGSASGRFTDTQYF; cdr3_nt: TGTGCCGGGTCTGCTAGCGGGAGATTCACAGATACGCAGTATTTT
j_call: TRBJ2-1; v_call: TRBV6-6; d_call: TRBD2; cdr3_aa: CASARWTSGINEQFF; cdr3_nt: TGTGCCAGCGCGAGATGGACTAGCGGGATCAATGAGCAGTTCTTC
j_call: TRBJ1-6; v_call: TRBV7-2; d_call: NA; cdr3_aa: CASSVMGGPGRNSPLHF; cdr3_nt: TGTGCCAGCAGCGTTATGGGGGGGCCCGGCAGGAATTCACCCCTCCACTTT
j_call: TRBJ1-3; v_call: TRBV30; d_call: NA; cdr3_aa: CAWSVAGYRNTIYF; cdr3_nt: TGTGCCTGGAGTGTCGCAGGGTATAGAAACACCATATATTTT
j_call: TRBJ1-6; v_call: TRBV6-5; d_call: NA; cdr3_aa: CASSYYRDSPLHF; cdr3_nt: TGTGCCAGCAGTTACTATCGTGATTCACCCCTCCACTTT
j_call: TRBJ1-1; v_call: TRBV18; d_call: NA; cdr3_aa: CASSPGRRAFF; cdr3_nt: TGTGCCAGCTCACCTGGGCGCAGGGCTTTCTTT
j_call: TRBJ2-1; v_call: TRBV7-6; d_call: TRBD2; cdr3_aa: CASSLGGGLAGFEQFF; cdr3_nt: TGTGCCAGCAGCCTGGGCGGGGGACTAGCGGGTTTTGAGCAGTTCTTC
j_call: TRBJ2-3; v_call: TRBV1; d_call: NA; cdr3_aa: CTSSQEREVRKSDTQYF; cdr3_nt: TGCACCAGCAGCCAAGAAAGAGAGGTTAGAAAATCAGATACGCAGTATTTT
j_call: TRBJ2-1; v_call: TRBV6-1; d_call: NA; cdr3_aa: CASRGISYNEQFF; cdr3_nt: TGTGCCAGCCGCGGGATCTCCTACAATGAGCAGTTCTTC
j_call: TRBJ2-2; v_call: TRBV10-3; d_call: NA; cdr3_aa: CAIGGGLMNTGELFF; cdr3_nt: TGTGCCATCGGGGGAGGACTAATGAACACCGGGGAGCTGTTTTTT
j_call: TRBJ2-5; v_call: TRBV7-3; d_call: TRBD1; cdr3_aa: CASSASQGARETQYF; cdr3_nt: TGTGCCAGCAGCGCTTCCCAGGGGGCGAGAGAGACCCAGTACTTC
j_call: TRBJ1-2; v_call: TRBV27; d_call: NA; cdr3_aa: CASSPRLGVNYGYTF; cdr3_nt: TGTGCCAGCAGTCCCCGCCTGGGAGTTAACTATGGCTACACCTTC
j_call: TRBJ2-1; v_call: TRBV10-1; d_call: TRBD1; cdr3_aa: CASSARGVRQGATNEQFF; cdr3_nt: TGCGCCAGCAGTGCAAGGGGGGTCCGGCAGGGGGCTACAAATGAGCAGTTCTTC
j_call: TRBJ2-1; v_call: TRBV25-1; d_call: TRBD2; cdr3_aa: CASSESSSGSRDEQFF; cdr3_nt: TGTGCCAGCAGTGAGAGTTCTAGCGGGAGCAGGGATGAGCAGTTCTTC
j_call: TRBJ1-5; v_call: TRBV19; d_call: TRBD1; cdr3_aa: CATRDRRNQPQHF; cdr3_nt: TGTGCCACCAGGGACAGACGCAATCAGCCCCAGCATTTT
j_call: TRBJ1-2; v_call: TRBV20-1; d_call: NA; cdr3_aa: CSARGGVGYTF; cdr3_nt: TGCAGTGCTAGAGGGGGGGTAGGCTACACCTTC
j_call: TRBJ1-1; v_call: TRBV5-1; d_call: TRBD1; cdr3_aa: CASSILDRVDEAFF; cdr3_nt: TGCGCCAGCAGCATACTGGACAGGGTTGATGAAGCTTTCTTT